Each of the 3 T cell receptor beta chains below was sequenced from the same sample in a study of OX40 agonist ivuxolimab in advanced cancers. Libraries were built with the immunoSEQ multiplex PCR assay. The clones in this table, taken by TCRdb from immuneACCESS, are in-frame only. Not every clone is retained; where verified, under half of the shortfall comes from an unresolved V gene, and the cause of the rest is unknown. The sample table lists about 110,000 clones, 90% of them with a count of one. Of the sample, approximately 0.5% is held by the ten largest clones. Material: CD4+ or CD8+ T cells sorted from blood, obtained in a trial of the OX40 agonist ivuxolimab. Every receptor here comes from an adult with an advanced solid tumor such as melanoma, head and neck, liver or kidney cancer.

The chain couples TRBV4-1 to TRBJ2-3; a weak D match, TRBD2 (6 bases). Germline V gene lookup returns CDR1 MGHRA and CDR2 YSYEKL. The ends were cut back, 3 bases at V and 5 bases at J, with 6 bases in the middle. The CDR3 is 12 residues long. CDR3 amino acids: CASSQTRDTQYF. CDR3 nucleotides: TGCGCCAGCAGCCAGACTAGAGATACGCAGTATTTT.

The chain has TRBV19 and TRBJ1-6; 7 bases are a match to TRBD1. Germline V gene lookup returns CDR1 LNHDA and CDR2 SQIVND (reference sequence). V was clipped by 1 base and J by 9 bases; unmatched bases: 6. The length of the CDR3 is 15 residues. The DNA of the CDR3 is TGTGCCAGTAGTATAGGACAGGGAGTCAGTTCACCCCTCCACTTT. This translates into CASSIGQGVSSPLHF.

The V and J genes are TRBV5-4 and TRBJ1-1, with unresolved D. The CDR3 runs to 12 residues. From germline, CDR1 is SGHNT and CDR2 YYREEE (reference sequence). V lost 5 bases to trimming and J lost 5 bases, with 10 bases between them. The CDR3 region has the DNA TGTGCCAGCAGGGGAGGGCTAACTGAAGCTTTCTTT. Its translation: CASRGGLTEAFF.